This TCR beta chain was sequenced in a study of blood T cell repertoires in COVID-19. This table comes from immunoSEQ multiplex PCR, and its TCRdb copy is limited to in-frame clones, with some not included. The repertoire holds about 480,000 clones, with approximately 90% as singletons. This CDR3 has 16 residues. CDR1 and CDR2 from the germline V gene are LGHDT and YNNKEL (reference sequence). Trimming removed 3 bases from V and 3 bases from J; junction bases left unmatched: 6. The rearrangement uses TRBV3-1 (or the pseudogene TRBV3-2) and TRBJ2-2; 8 bases are a match to TRBD1. The clonotype originates from a woman aged 55-75 years who had recovered from COVID-19. Sequencing input: PBMCs or T cells enriched from blood (not recorded which). CDR3 region: CASSQRTGIHTGELFF. CDR3 coding DNA: TGTGCCAGCAGCCAGCGGACAGGGATCCACACCGGGGAGCTGTTTTTT.